This T cell receptor beta chain was sequenced during a study of cytomegalovirus exposure and HLA in healthy donors. Looking at the study overall: An early release of data contained 80 million to 85 million unique TCRs, which came from HLA-typed donors. Notes on the study in general: HLA allele associations emerged for fewer than 20,000 TCR beta sequences in a later analysis, at 0.05 false discovery rate. V- and J-gene trimming of TCR beta was linked (in a later analysis) to a missense DCLRE1C variant. Analyses of presence/absence relied on an assumption of roughly uniform sequencing depth across donors.

A multiplex PCR was run with 60 Vbeta primers and 13 Jbeta primers. Measured with immunoSEQ multiplex PCR; TCRdb has only the in-frame clones, and not every one. Of over 20,000 clones in the sample, approximately 70% were seen once. On this clone itself: What it recognizes is unknown.

The clonotype comes from a woman aged 45-60 years in good health and CMV-seronegative. Sequencing was carried out using PBMCs.

CDR3 DNA: TGTGGAGGGAGTGTGAACACTGAAGCTTTCTTT. Translating it yields CGGSVNTEAFF. The chain employs TRBV2 and TRBJ1-1; no clear D gene. Per germline, CDR1 SNHLY and CDR2 FYNNEI. The CDR3 has 11 amino acids.